The 15 T cell receptor beta chains below all came from one sample that was sequenced in a study of regulatory T cells in long-lasting Graves disease. CDR3 regions were amplified by Arm-PCR using iRepertoire HTBI primers to build TCR beta libraries. TCRdb re-called the multiplex PCR reads with MiXCR, one entry per CDR3 protein. The repertoire consists of hundreds of thousands of distinct CDR3 sequences, with around 21% occurring once and the leading ten covering under 9%. Regarding time point: persistent/refractory GD, antithyroid drugs over 5 years with positive TRAb. Making the TCR library involved RNA that had been extracted from PBMCs. Source: peripheral blood mononuclear cells (PBMCs), taken when the disease was refractory, from a patient treated with antithyroid drugs. The receptor set was obtained from a female donor with Graves disease.

This clonotype has only a few counts. This chain joins TRBV5-6 and TRBJ1-2; no clear D gene. The V end was cut by 2 bases, the J end by 7 bases, with 21 bases between. The CDR3 runs 16 residues. Germline-derived CDR1 and CDR2 are SGHDT and YYEEEE. CDR3 nucleotide sequence: TGTGCCAGCAGCTTTCAACCGGCCGGAGTCACGGGTGGCTACACCTTC. Its protein product is CASSFQPAGVTGGYTF. Supplemented by reference TRBV5-6 and TRBJ1-2, the full variable domain reads DAGVTQSPTHLIKTRGQQVTLRCSPKSGHDTVSWYQQALGQGPQFIFQYYEEEERQRGNFPDRFSGHQFPNYSSELNVNALLLGDSALYLCASSFQPAGVTGGYTFGSGTRLTVV.

CDR3 protein: CASRYWGKNEKLFF. Here the CDR3 DNA reads TGCGCCAGCCGCTATTGGGGGAAGAATGAAAAACTGTTTTTT. The J gene is TRBJ1-4, the V gene TRBV4-3; tentatively, D is TRBD1 (5 bases). Deletions cut 8 bases from V and 5 bases from J, with 15 bases between. The CDR3 runs to 14 residues. From germline, CDR1 is LGHNA and CDR2 YSLEER.

This clonotype has at least ten counts. The rearrangement joins TRBV29-1 to TRBJ1-2; D gene uncertain. Germline loops: CDR1 SQVTM, CDR2 ANQGSEA. The CDR3 has 13 amino acids. Trimming left V 4 bases short and J 1 base short, with 10 bases between. CDR3 DNA sequence: TGCAGCGTTGGGACGGCGAGTAACTATGGCTACACCTTC. It encodes CSVGTASNYGYTF.

This clonotype was observed many times. The V call is TRBV6-1, the J call TRBJ1-1, with D maybe TRBD1 (5 bases). The CDR3 runs to 15 residues. Germline loops: CDR1 MNHNS, CDR2 SASEGT. Trimming shortened V by 7 bases and J by 5 bases, and 20 bases separated the two germline ends. The CDR3 spells CASTEGGGASTEAFF. The CDR3 nucleotides are TGTGCCAGCACCGAAGGTGGAGGGGCGAGTACTGAAGCTTTCTTT.

The chain couples TRBV3-1 to TRBJ2-7; no clear D. V shed 1 base and J shed 3 bases, with 10 bases lying between them. Germline assignment: CDR1 LGHDT and CDR2 YNNKEL (reference sequence). The CDR3 is made up of 14 amino acids. The CDR3 coding sequence is TGTGCCAGCAGCCAAGGTTATTCGGGCTACGAGCAGTACTTC. It specifies CASSQGYSGYEQYF.

The chain joins TRBV5-5 to TRBJ2-1, with 8 bases identical to TRBD2. J lost 10 bases, V lost 0 bases, and 6 bases had no gene match. Germline CDR1 SGHKS, CDR2 YYEKEE (reference sequence). CDR3 length: 14 residues. CDR3 DNA: TGTGCCAGCAGCTTGGTATCGGGAGGGGGAGAGCAGTTCTTC. Protein sequence: CASSLVSGGGEQFF.

There are many counts of this clonotype. The rearrangement links TRBV6-2 or TRBV6-3 to TRBJ2-7; the match to TRBD2 covers 7 bases. This CDR3 region has 14 residues. From germline, CDR1 is MNHEY and CDR2 SVGEGT. V gave up 6 bases and J gave up 7 bases; unmatched junction bases: 12. CDR3 amino acids: CASSPSGMVGEQYF. The CDR3 DNA reads TGTGCCAGCAGCCCCAGCGGGATGGTCGGAGAGCAGTACTTC.

This clonotype was found many times. The V gene is TRBV6-9, the J gene TRBJ2-7, with 10 bases identical to TRBD1. From germline, CDR1 is MNHGY and CDR2 SVAAGI. V was pared by 3 bases and J by 6 bases, with 8 bases of the junction left unmatched. CDR3 length: 15 residues. The CDR3 coding sequence is TGTGCCAGCAGTTACTCTGACAGGGGGCTATCCGAGCAGTACTTC. As protein: CASSYSDRGLSEQYF.

The rearrangement links TRBV19 to TRBJ1-1; no definite D call. The germline V gene encodes CDR1 LNHDA and CDR2 SQIVND (reference sequence). The CDR3 totals 13 residues. V lost 3 bases and J 0 bases, leaving 5 bases between the germline ends. CDR3 protein: CASSMGLNTEAFF. The CDR3 nucleotides are TGTGCCAGTAGTATGGGGTTGAACACTGAAGCTTTCTTT.

This clonotype was picked up a small number of times. The J gene is TRBJ1-1, the V gene TRBV20-1; TRBD1 matches 12 bases. The germline CDR1 and CDR2 sequences are DFQATT and SNEGSKA (reference sequence). The V segment lost 3 bases and the J segment 5 bases; nucleotides outside the gene matches: 7. This CDR3 spans 15 amino acids. CDR3 coding DNA: TGCAGTGCTAGCCCCCCGGGACAGGGGGCGACTGAAGCTTTCTTT. Amino acid sequence: CSASPPGQGATEAFF.

The chain links TRBV29-1 to TRBJ1-1; no clear D. V was clipped by 4 bases and J by 1 base, with 7 bases between them. Germline V gene data show CDR1 as SQVTM and CDR2 as ANQGSEA. This CDR3 is built from 12 residues. CDR3 in amino acids: CSVGAGNTEAFF. CDR3 sequence (DNA): TGCAGCGTTGGGGCGGGGAACACTGAAGCTTTCTTT.

Ten or more counts support this clonotype. The DNA of the CDR3 is TGTGCCAGCAGTGAAGATGGACTAGCGCCTGAACTACCTGCTCAAGAGACCCAGTACTTC. Its translation: CASSEDGLAPELPAQETQYF. V gene TRBV2 combines with J gene TRBJ2-5, with TRBD2 matching over 9 bases. Trimming at V came to 1 base and at J to 2 bases, leaving 17 bases not matched to a gene. The CDR3 loop spans 20 amino acids. CDR1 is SNHLY and CDR2 is FYNNEI in the germline V gene. The variable domain in full, completed from reference TRBV2 and TRBJ2-5, reads EPEVTQTPSHQVTQMGQEVILRCVPISNHLYFYWYRQILGQKVEFLVSFYNNEISEKSEIFDDQFSVERPDGSNFTLKIRSTKLEDSAMYFCASSEDGLAPELPAQETQYFGPGTRLLVL.

The genes are TRBV20-1 and TRBJ2-5; D gene ambiguous. CDR1 is DFQATT and CDR2 is SNEGSKA in the germline V gene (reference sequence). The V end lost 5 bases, the J end lost 2 bases, and 12 bases lay between the germline ends. The CDR3 consists of 13 residues. CDR3 sequence: CSAFWVGQETQYF. The CDR3 region has the DNA TGCAGTGCTTTTTGGGTGGGTCAAGAGACCCAGTACTTC.

This chain joins TRBV7-2 and TRBJ1-5; no clear D. Germline V CDR1 and CDR2: SGHTA, FQGNSA. V was pared by 11 bases and J by 13 bases, with 12 bases between. The CDR3 covers 9 residues. The CDR3 bases are TGTGCCGGTTGGAGGCCTCAGCATTTT. Protein: CAGWRPQHF.

This clonotype was seen many times. The rearrangement uses TRBV2 and TRBJ1-5; a possible D gene is TRBD1 (5 bases). V shed 1 base and J shed 11 bases, with 18 bases lying between them. Looked up from germline, CDR1 is SNHLY and CDR2 is FYNNEI. CDR3 length: 15 amino acids. The CDR3: CASSEVIGEGVSQHF. As DNA, the CDR3 is TGTGCCAGCAGTGAAGTAATTGGGGAAGGGGTATCCCAGCATTTT.